Listed below are T cell receptor beta chains from one sample, sequenced in a study of beta chain features in type 1 diabetes. Sequencing used immunoSEQ multiplex PCR; TCRdb keeps in-frame clones, though not all of them. In the table there are fewer than 400,000 clones, about a tenth of which are singletons. The specimen was central memory CD4+ T cells from blood. Receptors were obtained from a man aged 25-40 years with type 1 diabetes. The CDR3 runs from the conserved cysteine through the conserved F or W. A D gene is named only where the DNA matches it firmly. Clone size is shown for a subset of rows, as once, few, many or a class of expanded clone.

V gene,J gene,clone size,D gene,CDR3 protein,CDR3 DNA
TRBV19,TRBJ2-1,few,TRBD2,CASSSLTSGSYNEQFF,TGTGCCAGTAGTTCCCTGACTAGCGGCTCCTACAATGAGCAGTTCTTC
TRBV15,TRBJ2-5,.,TRBD2,CATSTAGGETQYF,TGTGCCACCAGCACCGCCGGGGGGGAGACCCAGTACTTC
TRBV28,TRBJ1-2,few,.,CASSRGLIYGYTF,TGTGCCAGCAGCCGAGGACTGATCTATGGCTACACCTTC
TRBV6-5,TRBJ2-5,.,.,CASSYAGRGHQETQYF,TGTGCCAGCAGTTACGCCGGGCGGGGTCACCAAGAGACCCAGTACTTC
TRBV6-5,TRBJ1-1,.,TRBD1,CASSWTGGRSFF,TGTGCCAGCAGCTGGACAGGGGGGCGTTCTTTCTTT
TRBV13,TRBJ1-2,few,TRBD1,CASSTRTGQYGYTF,TGTGCCAGCAGCACGAGGACAGGCCAATATGGCTACACCTTC
TRBV13,TRBJ2-1,.,TRBD2,CASSPATGGRGEQFF,TGTGCCAGCAGCCCCGCAACGGGGGGGCGGGGTGAGCAGTTCTTC
TRBV5-1,TRBJ1-2,many,.,CASSFGRQFGYTF,TGCGCCAGCTCCTTCGGTCGGCAGTTTGGCTACACCTTC
TRBV28,TRBJ2-1,many,.,CASELNEQFF,TGTGCCAGCGAGCTCAATGAGCAGTTCTTC
TRBV5-1,TRBJ1-5,few,.,CASSLAGADNQPQHF,TGCGCCAGCAGCTTGGCCGGGGCTGACAATCAGCCCCAGCATTTT
TRBV5-4,TRBJ1-2,few,TRBD1,CASSQAGTANYGYTF,TGCGCCAGCAGCCAAGCCGGGACAGCTAACTATGGCTACACCTTC
TRBV5-4,TRBJ1-1,many,.,CASSLRGGTEAFF,TGTGCCAGCAGCTTGAGGGGAGGAACTGAAGCTTTCTTT
TRBV9,TRBJ2-1,few,.,CASSVGARGFNEQFF,TGTGCCAGCAGCGTAGGTGCGAGGGGATTTAATGAGCAGTTCTTC
TRBV19,TRBJ2-6,few,.,CASSTYGVRSGANVLTF,TGTGCCAGTAGTACCTACGGCGTCCGCTCTGGGGCCAACGTCCTGACTTTC
TRBV7-2,TRBJ2-2,few,.,CASSLGIVGLLNTGELFF,TGTGCCAGCAGCTTAGGGATCGTCGGACTCTTGAACACCGGGGAGCTGTTTTTT
TRBV7-9,TRBJ1-1,many,.,CASSLGVADRRAFF,TGTGCCAGCAGCTTAGGGGTAGCGGACCGGAGGGCTTTCTTT
TRBV25-1,TRBJ1-2,.,.,CASSDTEGGYGYTF,TGTGCCAGCAGTGATACGGAGGGGGGCTATGGCTACACCTTC
TRBV25-1,TRBJ2-2,few,TRBD1,CASRKQGRDTGELFF,TGTGCCAGCAGAAAACAGGGGCGGGACACCGGGGAGCTGTTTTTT